The 7 T cell receptor beta chains given below trace back to one sample, sequenced in a study of CD8+CD57+ T cells in acquired aplastic anemia. The study profiled TCR beta VDJ and CDR3 using genomic DNA as template. TCRdb re-analysed the reads in MiXCR, keeping a single row per CDR3 protein. This table has under 350,000 distinct CDR3 sequences, roughly half appearing once. The sample consisted of sorted CD4+, CD8+, or CD8+CD57+ T cells (not recorded which) from PBMCs. Receptors originate from a human donor with severe aplastic anemia or a healthy control (not recorded which).

This chain links TRBV7-2 with TRBJ2-3; D might be TRBD2 (5 bases). From germline, CDR1 is SGHTA and CDR2 FQGNSA. V dropped 2 bases and J dropped 0 bases, with 18 bases sitting between them. The CDR3 extends over 18 amino acids. The CDR3 DNA follows: TGTGCCAGCAGCTTAAGGTTTCGTGCGGGCATGAGCACAGATACGCAGTATTTT. Residues: CASSLRFRAGMSTDTQYF. Full variable domain (remainder filled in from reference TRBV7-2 and TRBJ2-3): GAGVSQSPSNKVTEKGKDVELRCDPISGHTALYWYRQSLGQGLEFLIYFQGNSAPDKSGLPSDRFSAERTGGSVSTLTIQRTQQEDSAVYLCASSLRFRAGMSTDTQYFGPGTRLTVL.

About this clonotype: A much larger clone differs from this one at a single base, so this may be a read error. This sequence joins TRBV5-1 and TRBJ2-1; 15 bases match TRBD2. CDR1 and CDR2 from the germline V gene are SGHRS and YFSETQ. The CDR3 loop spans 17 amino acids. The CDR3 loop is CASSSGLAGGNYNGQFF. Here the CDR3 DNA reads TGCGCCAGCAGCAGTGGACTAGCGGGGGGGAACTACAATGGGCAGTTCTTC.

This clonotype occurred once. J is TRBJ1-2 and V is TRBV9; 12 bases agree with TRBD1. CDR1 and CDR2 from the germline V gene are SGDLS and YYNGEE. V shed 4 bases, J shed 5 bases, and the junction held 9 bases outside the gene matches. CDR3 length: 16 amino acids. CDR3 DNA sequence: TGTGCCAGCAGCTTACAGGGACAGGGGGCGCCGTATGGCTACACCTTC. Protein product: CASSLQGQGAPYGYTF.

The chain is built from TRBV7-9 and TRBJ2-7, with 12 bases matching TRBD2. Germline lookup yields CDR1 SEHNR and CDR2 FQNEAQ (reference sequence). J was trimmed by 0 bases and V by 5 bases; bases with no gene match: 11. CDR3 length: 18 residues. The CDR3 coding sequence is TGTGCCAGCAGCAAGACTAGCGGGGGCCCTAAGAGCTCCTACGAGCAGTACTTC. As protein: CASSKTSGGPKSSYEQYF.

The rearrangement uses TRBV7-2 and TRBJ1-2, with TRBD1 matching over 9 bases. Trimming removed 1 base from V and 3 bases from J; junction bases left unmatched: 9. The germline gives CDR1 SGHTA, CDR2 FQGNSA. The CDR3 runs 17 residues. The CDR3 loop is CASSLGLGQGMYYGYTF. The CDR3 region has the DNA TGTGCCAGCAGCTTAGGCCTGGGACAGGGAATGTACTATGGCTACACCTTC.

V gene TRBV7-2 combines with J gene TRBJ2-6; 12 nucleotides align to TRBD1. The CDR3 runs 18 residues. Germline-derived CDR1 and CDR2 are SGHTA and FQGNSA. The V gene end was trimmed by 2 bases and the J gene end by 2 bases; junction bases not matched to a gene: 4. The CDR3 DNA follows: TGTGCCAGCAGCTTATCGGGACAGGGGGCGGCTGGGGCCAACGTCCTGACTTTC. The encoded protein is CASSLSGQGAAGANVLTF.

The table lists this clonotype with a few counts. V is TRBV25-1 and J is TRBJ2-3, with D hard to call. The V end was cut by 3 bases, the J end by 0 bases, with 7 bases between. This CDR3 comprises 14 residues. Germline lookup yields CDR1 MGHDK and CDR2 SYGVNS. The CDR3, as DNA: TGTGCCAGCAGTGAGACACGGAGCACAGATACGCAGTATTTT. Translation: CASSETRSTDTQYF. The full variable domain, with the rest looked up from reference TRBV25-1 and TRBJ2-3, is EADIYQTPRYLVIGTGKKITLECSQTMGHDKMYWYQQDPGMELHLIHYSYGVNSTEKGDLSSESTVSRIRTEHFPLTLESARPSHTSQYLCASSETRSTDTQYFGPGTRLTVL.